The sequence of this TCR beta chain was determined in a study of T-cell reconstitution after alpha-beta-depleted transplantation in children. TCRbeta library construction was performed incorporating unique molecular identifiers. In TCRdb, the PCR reads were re-called with MiXCR into one record per CDR3 protein. Here the sample spans 300,000 or so distinct CDR3 sequences, 9.9% being singletons. The germline V gene encodes CDR1 SGHRS and CDR2 YFSETQ. V lost 0 bases, J lost 6 bases, and 3 bases stayed unmatched. This CDR3 is 13 amino acids long. The rearrangement links TRBV5-1 to TRBJ2-7; 7 positions match TRBD1. Sample: PBMCs from the stem cell graft donor, taken from the stem cell graft. This receptor was identified in a human donor who donated a stem cell graft to a child with SCID. For the CDR3, the DNA is TGCGCCAGCAGCTTGGACAGGGGAAGCGAGCAGTACTTC. It yields the protein CASSLDRGSEQYF.